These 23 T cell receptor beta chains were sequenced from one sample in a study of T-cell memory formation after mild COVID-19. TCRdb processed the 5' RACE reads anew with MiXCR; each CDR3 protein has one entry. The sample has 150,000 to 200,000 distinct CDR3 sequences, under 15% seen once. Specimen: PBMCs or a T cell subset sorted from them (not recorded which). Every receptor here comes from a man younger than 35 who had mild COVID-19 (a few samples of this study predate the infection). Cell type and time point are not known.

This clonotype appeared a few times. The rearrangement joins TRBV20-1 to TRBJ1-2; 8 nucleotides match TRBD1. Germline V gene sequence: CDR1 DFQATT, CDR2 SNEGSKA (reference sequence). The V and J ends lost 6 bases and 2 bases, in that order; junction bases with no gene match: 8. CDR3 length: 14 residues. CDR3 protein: CSANHQGANYGYTF. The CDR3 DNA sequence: TGCAGTGCAAACCATCAGGGGGCCAACTATGGCTACACCTTC.

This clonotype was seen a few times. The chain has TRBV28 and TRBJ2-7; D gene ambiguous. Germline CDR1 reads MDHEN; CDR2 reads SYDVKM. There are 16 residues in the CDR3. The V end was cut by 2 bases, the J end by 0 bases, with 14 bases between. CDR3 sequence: CASSLSSVGHSYEQYF. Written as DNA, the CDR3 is TGTGCCAGCAGTTTAAGTAGTGTCGGCCACTCCTACGAGCAGTACTTC.

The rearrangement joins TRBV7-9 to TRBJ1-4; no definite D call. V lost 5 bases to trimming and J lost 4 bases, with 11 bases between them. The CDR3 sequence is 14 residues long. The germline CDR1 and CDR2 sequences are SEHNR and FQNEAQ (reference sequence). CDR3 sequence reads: CASSVGRFNEKLFF. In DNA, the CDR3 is TGTGCCAGCAGCGTCGGGCGTTTTAATGAAAAACTGTTTTTT. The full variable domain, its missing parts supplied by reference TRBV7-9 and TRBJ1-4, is DTGVSQNPRHKITKRGQNVTFRCDPISEHNRLYWYRQTLGQGPEFLTYFQNEAQLEKSRLLSDRFSAERPKGSFSTLEIQRTEQGDSAMYLCASSVGRFNEKLFFGSGTQLSVL.

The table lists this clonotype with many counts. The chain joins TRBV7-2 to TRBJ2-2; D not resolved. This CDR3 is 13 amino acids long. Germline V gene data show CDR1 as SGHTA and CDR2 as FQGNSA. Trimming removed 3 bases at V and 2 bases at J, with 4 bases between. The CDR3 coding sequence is TGTGCCAGCAGCTTTGTTAACACCGGGGAGCTGTTTTTT. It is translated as CASSFVNTGELFF. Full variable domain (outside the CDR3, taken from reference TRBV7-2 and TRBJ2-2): GAGVSQSPSNKVTEKGKDVELRCDPISGHTALYWYRQSLGQGLEFLIYFQGNSAPDKSGLPSDRFSAERTGGSVSTLTIQRTQQEDSAVYLCASSFVNTGELFFGEGSRLTVL.

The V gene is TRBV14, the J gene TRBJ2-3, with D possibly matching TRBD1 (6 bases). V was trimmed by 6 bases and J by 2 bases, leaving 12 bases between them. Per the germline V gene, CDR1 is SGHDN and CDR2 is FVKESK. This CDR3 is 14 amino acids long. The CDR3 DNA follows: TGTGCCAGCAGTAGACAGGCCTTCACAGATACGCAGTATTTT. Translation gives CASSRQAFTDTQYF.

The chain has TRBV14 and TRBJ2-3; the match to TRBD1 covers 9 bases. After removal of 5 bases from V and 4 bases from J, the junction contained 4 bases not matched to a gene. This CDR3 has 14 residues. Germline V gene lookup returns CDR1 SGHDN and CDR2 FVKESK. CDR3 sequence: CASSLNRGPDTQYF. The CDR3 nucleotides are TGTGCCAGCAGCTTAAACAGGGGGCCAGATACGCAGTATTTT.

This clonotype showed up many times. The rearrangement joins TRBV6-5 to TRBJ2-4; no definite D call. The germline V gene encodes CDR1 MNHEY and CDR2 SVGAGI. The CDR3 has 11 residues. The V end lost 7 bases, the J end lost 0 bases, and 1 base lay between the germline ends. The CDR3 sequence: CASTAKNIQYF. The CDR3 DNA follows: TGTGCCAGCACAGCCAAAAACATTCAGTACTTC.

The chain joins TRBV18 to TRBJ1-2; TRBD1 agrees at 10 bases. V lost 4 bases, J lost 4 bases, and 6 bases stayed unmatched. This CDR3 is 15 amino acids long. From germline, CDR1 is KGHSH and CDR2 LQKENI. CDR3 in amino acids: CASSLGQGPSYGYTF. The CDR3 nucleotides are TGTGCCAGCTCACTGGGACAGGGGCCGTCCTATGGCTACACCTTC. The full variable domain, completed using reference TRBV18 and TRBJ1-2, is NAGVMQNPRHLVRRRGQEARLRCSPMKGHSHVYWYRQLPEEGLKFMVYLQKENIIDESGMPKERFSAEFPKEGPSILRIQQVVRGDSAAYFCASSLGQGPSYGYTFGSGTRLTVV.

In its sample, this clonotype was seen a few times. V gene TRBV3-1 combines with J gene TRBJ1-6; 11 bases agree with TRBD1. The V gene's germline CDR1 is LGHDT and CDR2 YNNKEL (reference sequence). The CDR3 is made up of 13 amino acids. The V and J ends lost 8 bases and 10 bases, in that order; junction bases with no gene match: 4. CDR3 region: CASQGQGESPLHF. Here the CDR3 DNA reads TGTGCCAGCCAGGGACAGGGGGAATCACCCCTCCACTTT.

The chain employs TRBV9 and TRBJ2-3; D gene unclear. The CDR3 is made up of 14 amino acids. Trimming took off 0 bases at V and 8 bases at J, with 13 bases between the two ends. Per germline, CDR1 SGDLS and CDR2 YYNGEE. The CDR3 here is CASSVDLGSGTQYF. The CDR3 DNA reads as TGTGCCAGCAGCGTAGACCTGGGTAGTGGTACGCAGTATTTT.

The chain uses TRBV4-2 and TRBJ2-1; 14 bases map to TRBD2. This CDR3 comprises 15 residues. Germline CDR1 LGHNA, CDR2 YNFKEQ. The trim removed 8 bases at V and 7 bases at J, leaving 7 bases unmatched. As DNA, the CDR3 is TGTGCCAGCGGTAGGACTAGCGGGGGGTCGAATGAGCAGTTCTTC. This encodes CASGRTSGGSNEQFF.

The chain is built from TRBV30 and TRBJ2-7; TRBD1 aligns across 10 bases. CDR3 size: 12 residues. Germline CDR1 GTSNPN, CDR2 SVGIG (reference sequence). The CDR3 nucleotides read TGTGCTATCGGACAGGGGGGAGACGAGCAGTACTTC. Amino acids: CAIGQGGDEQYF.

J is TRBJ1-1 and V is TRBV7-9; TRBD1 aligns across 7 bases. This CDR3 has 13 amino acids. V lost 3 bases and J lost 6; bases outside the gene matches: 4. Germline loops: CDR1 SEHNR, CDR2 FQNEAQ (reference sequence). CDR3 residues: CASSLTGFAEAFF. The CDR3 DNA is TGTGCCAGCAGCTTGACAGGGTTCGCTGAAGCTTTCTTT.

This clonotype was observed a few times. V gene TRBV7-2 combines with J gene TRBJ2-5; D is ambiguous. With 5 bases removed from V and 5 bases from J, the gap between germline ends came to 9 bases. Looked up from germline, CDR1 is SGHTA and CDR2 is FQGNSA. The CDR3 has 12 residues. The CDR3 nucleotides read TGTGCCAGCAGCCCGATCGAGGAGACCCAGTACTTC. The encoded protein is CASSPIEETQYF.

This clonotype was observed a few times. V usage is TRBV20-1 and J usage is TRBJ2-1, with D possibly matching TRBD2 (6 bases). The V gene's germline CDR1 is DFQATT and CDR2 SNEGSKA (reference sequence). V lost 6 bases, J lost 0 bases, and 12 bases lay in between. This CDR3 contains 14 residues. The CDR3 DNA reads TGCAGTGCCGCCCTCGGGGGCTCCTACAATGAGCAGTTCTTC. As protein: CSAALGGSYNEQFF.

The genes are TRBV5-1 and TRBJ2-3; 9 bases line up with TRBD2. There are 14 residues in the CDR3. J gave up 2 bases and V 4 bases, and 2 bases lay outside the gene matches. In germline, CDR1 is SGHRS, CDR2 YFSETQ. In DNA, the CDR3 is TGCGCCAGCAGCGCTAGCGGGGACACAGATACGCAGTATTTT. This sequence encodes CASSASGDTDTQYF.

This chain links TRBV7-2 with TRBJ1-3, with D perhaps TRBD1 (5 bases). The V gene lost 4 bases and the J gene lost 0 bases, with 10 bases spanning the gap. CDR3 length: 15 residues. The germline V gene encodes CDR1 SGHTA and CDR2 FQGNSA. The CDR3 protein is CASSSPGGSGNTIYF. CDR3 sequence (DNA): TGTGCCAGCAGCTCCCCGGGGGGCTCTGGAAACACCATATATTTT.

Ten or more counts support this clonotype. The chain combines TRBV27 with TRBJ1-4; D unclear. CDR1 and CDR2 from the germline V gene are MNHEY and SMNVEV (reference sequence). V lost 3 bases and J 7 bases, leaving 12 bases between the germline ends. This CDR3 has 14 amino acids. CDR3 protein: CASSFSRDPEKLFF. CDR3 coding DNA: TGTGCCAGCAGTTTTTCCCGCGATCCTGAAAAACTGTTTTTT.

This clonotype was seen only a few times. The CDR3 nucleotides are TGCGCCAGCAGCCAAGGCTTCCGCGAAAAACTGTTTTTT. This codes for CASSQGFREKLFF. V gene TRBV4-1 combines with J gene TRBJ1-4, with D uncertain. Germline V gives CDR1 MGHRA, CDR2 YSYEKL. The CDR3 has 13 residues. The V end lost 1 base, the J end lost 8 bases, and 8 bases lay between the germline ends.

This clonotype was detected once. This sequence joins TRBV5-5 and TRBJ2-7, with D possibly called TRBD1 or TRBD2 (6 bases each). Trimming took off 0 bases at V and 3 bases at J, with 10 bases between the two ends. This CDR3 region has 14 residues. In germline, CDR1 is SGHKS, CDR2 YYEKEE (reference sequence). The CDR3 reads CASSLAEGGYEQYV. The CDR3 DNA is TGTGCCAGCAGCTTGGCCGAGGGGGGCTACGAGCAGTACGTC.

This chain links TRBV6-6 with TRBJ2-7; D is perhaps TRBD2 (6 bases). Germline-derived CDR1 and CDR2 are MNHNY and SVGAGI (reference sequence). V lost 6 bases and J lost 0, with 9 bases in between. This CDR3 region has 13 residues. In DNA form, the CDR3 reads TGTGCCAGCAGGGCTAGCGACTCCTACGAGCAGTACGTC. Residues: CASRASDSYEQYV.

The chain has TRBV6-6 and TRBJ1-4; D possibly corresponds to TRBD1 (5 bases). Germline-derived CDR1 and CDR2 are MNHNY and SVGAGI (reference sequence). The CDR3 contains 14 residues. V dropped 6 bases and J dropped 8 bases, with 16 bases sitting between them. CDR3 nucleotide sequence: TGTGCCAGCAGCTACCGGGACGGAGAAGAAAAACTGTTTTTT. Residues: CASSYRDGEEKLFF.

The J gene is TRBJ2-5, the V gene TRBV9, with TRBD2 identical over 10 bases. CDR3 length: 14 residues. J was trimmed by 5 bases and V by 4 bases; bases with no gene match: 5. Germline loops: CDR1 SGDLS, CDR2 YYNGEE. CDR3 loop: CASSRSGGAETQYF. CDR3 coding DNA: TGTGCCAGCAGCAGGAGCGGGGGGGCTGAGACCCAGTACTTC.